The present TCR beta chain was sequenced within a study of metastatic and nonmetastatic thyroid tumors. TCRdb re-clonotyped the PCR reads via MiXCR. The repertoire consists of over 15,000 clones, with 10% to 15% occurring once and the leading ten covering under 30%. CDR3 length: 14 amino acids. Looked up from germline, CDR1 is SGHRS and CDR2 is YFSETQ. V was shortened by 0 bases and J by 4 bases, with 9 bases between the two germline ends. This clone was observed many times. No treatment of any kind had been given to any patient before thyroid surgery. This TCR was sampled from a female donor with papillary thyroid cancer or a benign thyroid nodule (not recorded which). Some clones in this sample may be carry-over from other donors' samples. Sample: blood. The chain has TRBV5-1 and TRBJ2-3; TRBD2 is a possible D gene (6 bases). The CDR3 region has the DNA TGCGCCAGCAGCTTGGTTTTAGCGGCAGATACGCAGTATTTT. It translates to CASSLVLAADTQYF.